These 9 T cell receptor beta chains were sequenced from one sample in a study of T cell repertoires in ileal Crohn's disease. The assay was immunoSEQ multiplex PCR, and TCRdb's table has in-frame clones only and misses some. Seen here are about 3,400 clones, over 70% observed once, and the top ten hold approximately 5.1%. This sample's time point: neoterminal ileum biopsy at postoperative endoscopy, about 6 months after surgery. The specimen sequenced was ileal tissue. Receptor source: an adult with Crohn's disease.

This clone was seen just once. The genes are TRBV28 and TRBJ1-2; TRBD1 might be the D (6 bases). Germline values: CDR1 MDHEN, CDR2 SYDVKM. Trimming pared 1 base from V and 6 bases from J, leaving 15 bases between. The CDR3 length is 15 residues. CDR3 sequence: CASSLLGGQGDGYTF. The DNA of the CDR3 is TGTGCCAGCAGTTTATTAGGGGGACAAGGGGATGGCTACACCTTC.

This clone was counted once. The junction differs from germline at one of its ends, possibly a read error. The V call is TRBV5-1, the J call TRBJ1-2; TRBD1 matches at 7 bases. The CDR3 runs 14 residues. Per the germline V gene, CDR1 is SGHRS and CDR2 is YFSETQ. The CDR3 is CASSPWGQSTPPRF. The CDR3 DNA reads TGCGCCAGCAGCCCGTGGGGACAGTCGACACCACCCCGCTTC.

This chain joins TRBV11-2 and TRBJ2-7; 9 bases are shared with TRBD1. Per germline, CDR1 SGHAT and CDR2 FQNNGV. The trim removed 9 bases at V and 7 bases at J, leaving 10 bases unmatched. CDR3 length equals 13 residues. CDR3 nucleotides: TGTGCCAGTCGTTGGGGGACAGGGTATGAGCAGTACTTC. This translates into CASRWGTGYEQYF.

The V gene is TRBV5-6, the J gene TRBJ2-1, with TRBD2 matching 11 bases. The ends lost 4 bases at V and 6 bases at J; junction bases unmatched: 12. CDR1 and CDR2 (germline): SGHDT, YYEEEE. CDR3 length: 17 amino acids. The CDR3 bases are TGTGCCAGCAGCACCTCACTAACTAGCGGGAGTTTCAATGAGCAGTTCTTC. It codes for CASSTSLTSGSFNEQFF. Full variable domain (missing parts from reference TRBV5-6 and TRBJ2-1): DAGVTQSPTHLIKTRGQQVTLRCSPKSGHDTVSWYQQALGQGPQFIFQYYEEEERQRGNFPDRFSGHQFPNYSSELNVNALLLGDSALYLCASSTSLTSGSFNEQFFGPGTRLTVL.

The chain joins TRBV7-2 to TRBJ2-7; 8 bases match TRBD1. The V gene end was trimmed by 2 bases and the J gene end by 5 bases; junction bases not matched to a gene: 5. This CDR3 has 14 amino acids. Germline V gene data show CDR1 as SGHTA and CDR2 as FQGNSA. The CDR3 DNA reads TGTGCCAGCAGCTTAATAGGACAGGGCCACGAGCAGTACTTC. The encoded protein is CASSLIGQGHEQYF.

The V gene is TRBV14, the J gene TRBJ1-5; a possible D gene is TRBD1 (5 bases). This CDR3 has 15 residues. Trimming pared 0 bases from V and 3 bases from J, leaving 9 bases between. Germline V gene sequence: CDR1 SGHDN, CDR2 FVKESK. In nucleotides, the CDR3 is TGTGCCAGCAGCCAAGACGGACACTCCAATCAGCCCCAGCATTTT. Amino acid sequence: CASSQDGHSNQPQHF.

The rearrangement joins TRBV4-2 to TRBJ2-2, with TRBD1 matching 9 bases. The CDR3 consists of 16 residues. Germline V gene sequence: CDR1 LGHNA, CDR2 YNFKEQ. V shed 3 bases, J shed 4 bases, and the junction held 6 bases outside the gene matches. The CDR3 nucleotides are TGTGCCAGCAGCCAGGAAAGGGACAGGGCCACCGGGGAGCTGTTTTTT. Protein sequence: CASSQERDRATGELFF.

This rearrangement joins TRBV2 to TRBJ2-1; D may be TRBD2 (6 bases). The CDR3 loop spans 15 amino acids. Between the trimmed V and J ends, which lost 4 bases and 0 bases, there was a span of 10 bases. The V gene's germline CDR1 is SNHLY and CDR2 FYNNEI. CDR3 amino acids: CASSALANSYNEQFF. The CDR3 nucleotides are TGTGCCAGCAGTGCCCTAGCGAACTCCTACAATGAGCAGTTCTTC.

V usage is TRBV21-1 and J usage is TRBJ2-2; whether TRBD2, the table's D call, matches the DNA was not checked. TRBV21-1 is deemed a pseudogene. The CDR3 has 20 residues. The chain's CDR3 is CASSISVGGWDPRNTGELFF. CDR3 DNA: TGTGCCAGCAGCATCTCTGTGGGGGGTTGGGACCCGCGCAACACCGGGGAGCTGTTTTTT.